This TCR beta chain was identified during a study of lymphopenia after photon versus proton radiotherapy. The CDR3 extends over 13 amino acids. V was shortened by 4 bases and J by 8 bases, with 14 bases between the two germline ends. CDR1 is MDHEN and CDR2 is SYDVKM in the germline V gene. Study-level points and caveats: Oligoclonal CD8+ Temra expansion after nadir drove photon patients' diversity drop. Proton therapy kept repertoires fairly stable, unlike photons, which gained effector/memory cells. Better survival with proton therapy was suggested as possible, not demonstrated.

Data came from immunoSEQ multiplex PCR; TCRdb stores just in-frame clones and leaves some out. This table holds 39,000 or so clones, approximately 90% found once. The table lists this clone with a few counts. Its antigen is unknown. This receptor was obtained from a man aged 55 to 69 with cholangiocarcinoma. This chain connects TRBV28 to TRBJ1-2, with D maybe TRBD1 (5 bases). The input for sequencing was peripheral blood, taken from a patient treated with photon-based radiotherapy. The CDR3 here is CASSWSGEGGYTF. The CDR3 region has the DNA TGTGCCAGCAGTTGGTCGGGGGAGGGCGGCTACACCTTC.